Following are 22 T cell receptor beta chains from one sample sequenced in a study of T cell responses to AZD1222 COVID-19 vaccine. Repertoires were generated with immunoSEQ multiplex PCR, while TCRdb's copy carries only in-frame clones and drops some. The data hold around 77,000 clones, with around 86% observed a single time. The source was peripheral blood, collected on day 0 of AZD1222 vaccination. The source is an adult in good health.

This chain joins TRBV5-4 and TRBJ1-4; weak D call: TRBD1 (5 bases). Germline V gene lookup returns CDR1 SGHNT and CDR2 YYREEE (reference sequence). This CDR3 has 14 residues. V lost 2 bases to trimming and J lost 8 bases, with 13 bases between them. CDR3 region: CASSFRDEEEKLFF. For the CDR3, the DNA is TGTGCCAGCAGCTTCCGGGACGAAGAGGAAAAACTGTTTTTT.

The chain uses TRBV28 and TRBJ1-6; 7 bases are shared with TRBD1. With V trimmed by 6 bases and J by 10 bases, 9 bases remained unmatched. The CDR3 totals 14 residues. The V gene's germline CDR1 is MDHEN and CDR2 SYDVKM. For the CDR3, the DNA is TGTGCCAGCAGCCCAATAGGGGGCTTCTCACCCCTCCACTTT. Its translation: CASSPIGGFSPLHF.

The chain couples TRBV13 to TRBJ1-6, with 7 nucleotides matching TRBD1. V lost 1 base and J lost 6; bases outside the gene matches: 0. This CDR3 spans 14 amino acids. Germline V gives CDR1 PRHDT, CDR2 FYEKMQ (reference sequence). CDR3 sequence reads: CASSLDRGNSPLHF. For the CDR3, the DNA is TGTGCCAGCAGCTTAGACAGGGGTAATTCACCCCTCCACTTT.

The chain has TRBV25-1 and TRBJ2-1; D remains unclear. Trimming took 8 bases from V and 0 from J, leaving 8 bases between them. Germline CDR1 and CDR2: MGHDK and SYGVNS. The CDR3 extends over 13 amino acids. Written as DNA, the CDR3 is TGTGCCAGCGGCCGCAGCTCCTACAATGAGCAGTTCTTC. Translation gives CASGRSSYNEQFF.

The V gene is TRBV19, the J gene TRBJ1-1, with D unclear. The CDR3 covers 13 residues. V shed 3 bases and J shed 0 bases, with 5 bases lying between them. The germline V gene has CDR1 LNHDA and CDR2 SQIVND (reference sequence). The CDR3 DNA is TGTGCCAGTAGTATTTCTCTGAACACTGAAGCTTTCTTT. It specifies CASSISLNTEAFF.

This clone appeared once. V usage is TRBV7-3 and J usage is TRBJ2-2; a weak D match, TRBD2 (5 bases). V lost 3 bases to trimming and J lost 1 base, with 9 bases between them. CDR3 length: 15 residues. CDR1 is SGHTA and CDR2 is FQGTGA in the germline V gene. The CDR3 reads CASSLDAGNTGELFF. CDR3 nucleotides: TGTGCCAGCAGCTTGGACGCGGGGAACACCGGGGAGCTGTTTTTT.

The chain joins TRBV19 to TRBJ1-4; 11 bases are shared with TRBD1. The CDR3 totals 15 residues. The germline gives CDR1 LNHDA, CDR2 SQIVND (reference sequence). Trimming cost V 5 bases and J 7 bases; bases outside gene matches: 6. The CDR3 DNA follows: TGTGCCAGTAGTGTCGGGACAGGGGGAATTGAAAAACTGTTTTTT. This encodes CASSVGTGGIEKLFF.

The gene calls are TRBV15 and TRBJ2-4; D remains ambiguous. This CDR3 comprises 17 residues. CDR1 is LNHNV and CDR2 is YYDKDF in the germline V gene (reference sequence). V lost 1 base and J 0 bases, leaving 13 bases between the germline ends. CDR3: CATSRGVGEEAKNIQYF. DNA of the CDR3: TGTGCCACCAGCAGAGGGGTTGGAGAAGAAGCCAAAAACATTCAGTACTTC.

The V call is TRBV5-1, the J call TRBJ1-1; 7 nucleotides align to TRBD1. The CDR3 spans 15 residues. From germline, CDR1 is SGHRS and CDR2 YFSETQ. Losses at the gene ends were 0 bases for V and 1 base for J; bases not matched to a gene: 3. The CDR3 loop reads CASSLAEGANTEAFF. The CDR3 bases are TGCGCCAGCAGCTTGGCAGAGGGGGCGAACACTGAAGCTTTCTTT.

Note on this clone: At one end, the junction sequence differs from germline, possibly due to a read error. The chain uses TRBV2 and TRBJ2-1; D remains unclear. From germline, CDR1 is SNHLY and CDR2 FYNNEI. The CDR3 totals 11 residues. The CDR3 spells CATSRLNEQFF. CDR3 in DNA: TGTGCCACCAGTCGGCTCAATGAGCAGTTCTTC.

The genes are TRBV5-6 and TRBJ1-2; TRBD1 is a possible D gene (5 bases). This CDR3 region has 13 residues. The V gene's germline CDR1 is SGHDT and CDR2 YYEEEE. V lost 4 bases and J 7 bases, leaving 14 bases between the germline ends. CDR3 region: CASSEGTSRGYTF. The DNA of the CDR3 is TGTGCCAGCAGCGAGGGGACTTCGCGTGGCTACACCTTC.

The chain is built from TRBV5-1 and TRBJ2-5; TRBD1 aligns across 8 bases. This CDR3 has 16 amino acids. Germline assignment: CDR1 SGHRS and CDR2 YFSETQ. V gave up 4 bases and J gave up 0 bases; unmatched junction bases: 8. The chain's CDR3 is CASSPGTGGYQETQYF. CDR3 in DNA: TGCGCCAGCAGCCCCGGGACAGGAGGTTACCAAGAGACCCAGTACTTC.

The genes are TRBV5-1 and TRBJ2-2, with 12 bases matching TRBD2. The V gene end was trimmed by 9 bases and the J gene end by 7 bases; junction bases not matched to a gene: 7. The CDR3 is made up of 14 amino acids. The V gene's germline CDR1 is SGHRS and CDR2 YFSETQ. Written as DNA, the CDR3 is TGCGCCACCTCGCCGGGACTAGCGGGCGGGGAGCTGTTTTTT. Protein: CATSPGLAGGELFF. Using reference TRBV5-1 and TRBJ2-2 for the parts outside the CDR3, the full variable domain is KAGVTQTPRYLIKTRGQQVTLSCSPISGHRSVSWYQQTPGQGLQFLFEYFSETQRNKGNFPGRFSGRQFSNSRSEMNVSTLELGDSALYLCATSPGLAGGELFFGEGSRLTVL.

The rearrangement joins TRBV30 to TRBJ1-2, with a tentative D call TRBD1 (5 bases). The V and J ends lost 5 bases and 6 bases respectively, with 16 bases between them. The CDR3 runs to 13 residues. In germline, CDR1 is GTSNPN, CDR2 SVGIG (reference sequence). As DNA, the CDR3 is TGTGCCTGGGGGAGCGGGACTGTAGATGGCTACACCTTC. Amino acids: CAWGSGTVDGYTF.

The rearrangement joins TRBV12-3 or TRBV12-4 to TRBJ1-3; the D is unclear. This CDR3 contains 12 residues. With 5 bases removed from V and 4 bases from J, the gap between germline ends came to 6 bases. In DNA, the CDR3 is TGTGCCAGCAGTAAGCAGGGAAACACCATATATTTT. This encodes CASSKQGNTIYF.

The chain carries TRBV11-3 and TRBJ2-5; 10 bases line up with TRBD2. The CDR3 is made up of 17 amino acids. Germline V gene lookup returns CDR1 SGHNT and CDR2 YENEEA. V gave up 5 bases and J gave up 4 bases; unmatched junction bases: 13. Here the CDR3 reads CASSAQPSGGGAETQYF. DNA of the CDR3: TGTGCCAGCAGCGCCCAACCCAGCGGGGGGGGCGCAGAGACCCAGTACTTC.

The rearrangement links TRBV6-2 or TRBV6-3 to TRBJ1-5, with D maybe TRBD1 (5 bases). Germline V lookup: CDR1 MNHEY, CDR2 SVGEGT. V dropped 5 bases and J dropped 7 bases, with 12 bases sitting between them. The CDR3 is 13 amino acids. The CDR3, as DNA: TGTGCCAGCAGTCAGACAGTCGGGCAGCCCCAGCATTTT. It yields the protein CASSQTVGQPQHF.

The rearrangement uses TRBV27 and TRBJ2-5, with TRBD2 matching over 10 bases. The CDR3 consists of 14 residues. In germline, CDR1 is MNHEY, CDR2 SMNVEV (reference sequence). Unmatched junction bases numbered 11, after V lost 8 bases and J lost 8 bases. This chain's CDR3 is CASSRTSGVGTQYF. The CDR3 DNA reads TGTGCCAGCTCACGGACTAGCGGTGTGGGAACCCAGTACTTC.

This rearrangement joins TRBV2 to TRBJ2-1; a weak D match, TRBD1 (5 bases). The CDR3 is made up of 14 amino acids. The V end lost 6 bases, the J end lost 4 bases, and 13 bases lay between the germline ends. Germline loops: CDR1 SNHLY, CDR2 FYNNEI. The CDR3 loop is CASSRTSLYNEQFF. The CDR3 bases are TGTGCCAGCAGCCGGACATCATTATACAATGAGCAGTTCTTC.

The chain carries TRBV12-3 or TRBV12-4 and TRBJ1-5; D remains ambiguous. The CDR3 spans 13 residues. V lost 5 bases and J 3 bases, leaving 8 bases between the germline ends. The CDR3 bases are TGTGCCAGCAGTAAACCCCCCAATCAGCCCCAGCATTTT. Its protein is CASSKPPNQPQHF.

This clone has just a few counts. Mismatch with germline at one junction end may stem from a read error. The V call is TRBV7-3, the J call TRBJ1-1, with TRBD1 matching over 7 bases. The CDR3 consists of 13 residues. CDR1 and CDR2 (germline): SGHTA, FQGTGA. CDR3 protein: CASSVTGATEAFF. The CDR3 DNA reads TGTGCCAGCAGCGTAACAGGGGCCACTGAAGCTTTCTTT.

The V gene is TRBV7-2, the J gene TRBJ2-1, with D perhaps TRBD1 or TRBD2 (5 bases each). V was trimmed by 1 base and J by 8 bases, leaving 12 bases between them. CDR3 size: 14 residues. CDR1 SGHTA and CDR2 FQGNSA come from the germline V gene. Here the CDR3 DNA reads TGTGCCAGCAGCTTAGGTGTGAGGGGCGATGAGCAGTTCTTC. It is translated as CASSLGVRGDEQFF.